This T cell receptor beta chain was obtained from a study of blood T cell repertoires in COVID-19. Study information: Samples of COVID-19 (acute and convalescent) were obtained from the United States, Italy and Spain.

Clones were sequenced by immunoSEQ multiplex PCR, and TCRdb holds only the in-frame ones, with some missing. The sample records approximately 190,000 clones, roughly 84% being singletons. The CDR3 loop spans 15 amino acids. The V gene lost 3 bases and the J gene lost 7 bases, with 19 bases spanning the gap. CDR1 is SGHDT, CDR2 YYEEEE, per germline. What was sequenced was PBMCs or T cells enriched from blood (not recorded which). The clonotype originates from a young woman who had been exposed to COVID-19. The rearrangement links TRBV5-6 to TRBJ1-2; the D gene is possibly TRBD1 (5 bases). Here the CDR3 DNA reads TGTGCCAGCAGCTGGCCCGGGGGAGGTCTCGGTGGCTACACCTTC. Translating gives CASSWPGGGLGGYTF.